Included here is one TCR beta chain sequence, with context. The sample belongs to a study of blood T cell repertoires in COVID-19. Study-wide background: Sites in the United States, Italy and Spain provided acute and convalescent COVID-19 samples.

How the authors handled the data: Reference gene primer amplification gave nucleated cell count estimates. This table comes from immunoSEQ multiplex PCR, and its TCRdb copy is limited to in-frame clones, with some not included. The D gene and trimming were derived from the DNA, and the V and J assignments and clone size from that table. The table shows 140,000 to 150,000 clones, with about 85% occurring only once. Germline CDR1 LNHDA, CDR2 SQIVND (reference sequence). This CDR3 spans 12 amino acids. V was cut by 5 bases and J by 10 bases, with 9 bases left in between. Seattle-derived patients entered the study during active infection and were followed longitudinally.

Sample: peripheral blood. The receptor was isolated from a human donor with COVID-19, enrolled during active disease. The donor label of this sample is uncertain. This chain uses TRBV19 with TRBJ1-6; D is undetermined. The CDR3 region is CASSPRGSPLHF. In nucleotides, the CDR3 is TGTGCCAGTAGTCCGCGAGGATCACCCCTCCACTTT. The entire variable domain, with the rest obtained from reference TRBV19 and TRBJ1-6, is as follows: DGGITQSPKYLFRKEGQNVTLSCEQNLNHDAMYWYRQDPGQGLRLIYYSQIVNDFQKGDIAEGYSVSREKKESFPLTVTSAQKNPTAFYLCASSPRGSPLHFGNGTRLTVT.